This TCR beta chain stems from a study of T cells in Graves' hyperthyroidism and ophthalmopathy. TCR beta CDR3 regions were amplified from RNA. An initial round of RT-PCR targeting the TCR CDR3 relied on the HTBI primer set. In TCRdb, the multiplex PCR reads were re-called with MiXCR into one record per CDR3 protein. The sample holds about 640,000 distinct CDR3 sequences, less than 25% seen once. V trimming: 4 bases; J trimming: 9 bases; junction bases outside the gene matches: 3. In germline, CDR1 is MGHRA, CDR2 YSYEKL. The CDR3 length is 12 residues. J is TRBJ1-1 and V is TRBV4-1, with 9 bases that match TRBD1. The sample taken for sequencing was blood. The receptor's source is a man aged 25 to 40 with Graves' ophthalmopathy. The CDR3 DNA reads TGCGCCAGCAGCCCGACAGGGGGAAAAGCTTTCTTT. It encodes CASSPTGGKAFF.